Listed below are T cell receptor beta chains from one sample, sequenced in a study of T cells in localized non-small cell lung cancer. This table comes from immunoSEQ multiplex PCR, and its TCRdb copy is limited to in-frame clones, with some not included. The table shows around 1,500 clones, with approximately 24% occurring only once. This specimen consisted of lung tumor tissue, obtained before any cancer treatment. These TCRs come from a male donor aged 60 or over with stage III lung adenocarcinoma. The CDR3 runs from the conserved cysteine through the conserved F or W. The D gene is left open where the match is weak. Only part of the rows carry a size: once, few, many, or a class if the clone is expanded.

CDR3aa: CASSFQGSSYEQYF
CDR3nt: TGCGCCAGCAGCTTTCAGGGGTCCTCCTACGAGCAGTACTTC
v_gene: TRBV5-1
j_gene: TRBJ2-7
d_gene: .
abundance: .

CDR3aa: CASSFSSALANTEAFF
CDR3nt: TGCGCCAGCAGCTTCTCCTCAGCCCTCGCGAACACTGAAGCTTTCTTT
v_gene: TRBV5-1
j_gene: TRBJ1-1
d_gene: .
abundance: .

CDR3aa: CATSRDGRGTEAFF
CDR3nt: TGTGCCACCAGCAGAGATGGTAGGGGTACTGAAGCTTTCTTT
v_gene: TRBV15
j_gene: TRBJ1-1
d_gene: .
abundance: large

CDR3aa: CASSSAPTGVYEQYF
CDR3nt: TGTGCCAGCAGCTCCGCCCCGACAGGGGTATACGAGCAGTACTTC
v_gene: TRBV11-3
j_gene: TRBJ2-7
d_gene: TRBD1
abundance: .

CDR3aa: CASSPGQGKTEAFF
CDR3nt: TGTGCCAGTAGCCCGGGACAGGGAAAAACTGAAGCTTTCTTT
v_gene: TRBV19
j_gene: TRBJ1-1
d_gene: TRBD1
abundance: .

CDR3aa: CASSGGLSYEQYF
CDR3nt: TGCGCCAGCAGCGGGGGATTGAGTTACGAGCAGTACTTC
v_gene: TRBV4-1
j_gene: TRBJ2-7
d_gene: .
abundance: .

CDR3aa: CAAQPVTGGTEAFF
CDR3nt: TGTGCCGCCCAGCCCGTAACAGGGGGGACTGAAGCTTTCTTT
v_gene: TRBV6-8
j_gene: TRBJ1-1
d_gene: TRBD1
abundance: few

CDR3aa: CASSESAGQTYEQYF
CDR3nt: TGCGCCAGCAGTGAGTCGGCAGGGCAGACTTACGAGCAGTACTTC
v_gene: TRBV10-2
j_gene: TRBJ2-7
d_gene: .
abundance: .

CDR3aa: CASSLKHSPLHF
CDR3nt: TGTGCCAGCAGTCTCAAACATTCACCCCTCCACTTT
v_gene: TRBV6-8
j_gene: TRBJ1-6
d_gene: .
abundance: medium-sized

CDR3aa: CASSSLTSGAGTQYF
CDR3nt: TGTGCCAGCAGCTCCCTGACTAGCGGGGCGGGGACCCAGTACTTC
v_gene: TRBV11-3
j_gene: TRBJ2-5
d_gene: TRBD2
abundance: .

CDR3aa: CASSGGVLASNEKLFF
CDR3nt: TGTGCCAGCAGCGGCGGGGTGTTGGCTTCTAATGAAAAACTGTTTTTT
v_gene: TRBV11-3
j_gene: TRBJ1-4
d_gene: .
abundance: few

CDR3aa: CASSYRPRGINSPLHF
CDR3nt: TGTGCCAGCAGTTACCGACCCCGGGGAATCAATTCACCCCTCCACTTT
v_gene: TRBV6-8
j_gene: TRBJ1-6
d_gene: .
abundance: few

CDR3aa: CASSLGFMNTEAFF
CDR3nt: TGTGCCAGCAGCCTCGGGTTCATGAACACTGAAGCTTTCTTT
v_gene: TRBV6-8
j_gene: TRBJ1-1
d_gene: .
abundance: large

CDR3aa: CASSRTHRVGGYTF
CDR3nt: TGTGCCAGCAGCCGTACCCACAGGGTGGGAGGCTACACCTTC
v_gene: TRBV6-8
j_gene: TRBJ1-2
d_gene: .
abundance: few

CDR3aa: CASSSPQGGRNSGNTIYF
CDR3nt: TGTGCCAGTAGTTCTCCTCAAGGTGGCAGGAACTCTGGAAACACCATATATTTT
v_gene: TRBV19
j_gene: TRBJ1-3
d_gene: .
abundance: few

CDR3aa: CATRRKGQGRRDYGYTF
CDR3nt: TGTGCCACTAGAAGAAAGGGACAGGGGCGTAGGGACTATGGCTACACCTTC
v_gene: TRBV15
j_gene: TRBJ1-2
d_gene: TRBD1
abundance: .

CDR3aa: CASTEGDFVSNEKLFF
CDR3nt: TGTGCCAGCACCGAAGGGGATTTCGTGTCTAATGAAAAACTGTTTTTT
v_gene: TRBV11-3
j_gene: TRBJ1-4
d_gene: .
abundance: few

CDR3aa: CASSLQGGGTEAFF
CDR3nt: TGCGCCAGCAGCTTGCAGGGTGGCGGCACTGAAGCTTTCTTT
v_gene: TRBV5-1
j_gene: TRBJ1-1
d_gene: .
abundance: .

CDR3aa: CASSPPFMGTEAFF
CDR3nt: TGTGCCAGCAGCCCGCCCTTTATGGGCACTGAAGCTTTCTTT
v_gene: TRBV11-3
j_gene: TRBJ1-1
d_gene: .
abundance: .

CDR3aa: CASSLLGTGSDTIYF
CDR3nt: TGTGCCAGCAGCCTACTTGGGACAGGGAGCGACACCATATATTTT
v_gene: TRBV14
j_gene: TRBJ1-3
d_gene: TRBD1
abundance: .

CDR3aa: CASSPGNFYGYTF
CDR3nt: TGTGCCAGTAGCCCCGGGAATTTCTATGGCTACACCTTC
v_gene: TRBV19
j_gene: TRBJ1-2
d_gene: .
abundance: large

CDR3aa: CASTNIAGISETQYF
CDR3nt: TGTGCCAGCACTAACATAGCGGGAATCTCGGAGACCCAGTACTTC
v_gene: TRBV6-8
j_gene: TRBJ2-5
d_gene: TRBD2
abundance: .

CDR3aa: CASSLRGGGIAYEQYF
CDR3nt: TGCGCCAGCAGCTTGCGAGGAGGCGGCATAGCCTACGAGCAGTACTTC
v_gene: TRBV5-1
j_gene: TRBJ2-7
d_gene: .
abundance: .

CDR3aa: CASSGSGGLKEQFF
CDR3nt: TGTGCCAGCAGTGGTAGCGGGGGGCTAAAGGAGCAGTTCTTC
v_gene: TRBV6-8
j_gene: TRBJ2-1
d_gene: TRBD2
abundance: few

CDR3aa: CASSQAQGRGGRNEQFF
CDR3nt: TGTGCCAGCAGCCAAGCCCAGGGACGGGGGGGCCGAAATGAGCAGTTCTTC
v_gene: TRBV7-6
j_gene: TRBJ2-1
d_gene: TRBD2
abundance: few

CDR3aa: CAYQRGTMAATEAFF
CDR3nt: TGTGCCTACCAAAGGGGCACAATGGCGGCGACTGAAGCTTTCTTT
v_gene: TRBV30
j_gene: TRBJ1-1
d_gene: .
abundance: .